Described below is a single T cell receptor (beta chain) sequence and its context. Which antigen it targets is not known. The sample holds no much larger clone one base away, and base qualities are not on file. Via the germline V gene (reference sequence), CDR1 is LNHDA and CDR2 SQIVND. Trimming takes 3 bases from V and 6 bases from J, and the germline ends sit 9 bases apart. Reading from cysteine to phenylalanine, the CDR3 counts 12 amino acids. Only the CDR3 DNA stays, 36 bases, in frame from base 1. This sample is part of a study of monozygotic twins with cystic fibrosis (dated by TCRdb to about 2021). About the study as a whole: Barcoded libraries were made from 3 to 3.5 micrograms of fragmented DNA using approximately 15 PCR cycles. Twins were ranked among 1,000 to 1,300 cohort participants for weight-for-height and FEVPerc (FEV1 disease centile) at the day of blood sampling. Data for three of the twin pairs had been reported earlier in a different context. TCR beta repertoires were compared within and between 16 monozygotic twin pairs with cystic fibrosis so that genetic influence on V and J gene usage could be assessed. Made up mostly of children and adolescents, the cohort included ten female and six male twin pairs ranging in age from about 2.0 to 36.4 years, with a median of about 8.6 years.

Overall results and qualifications from the work: In 13 of 16 pairs, V gene usage most closely resembled the co-twin's, and the same held for J usage in 8 of 16 pairs, a pattern suggesting genetic constraints. Monozygotic CF twin pairs shared significantly more nucleotide-identical clonotypes within each pair than unrelated CF individuals shared with one another (P = 0.000026, Mann-Whitney). The cohort was small, and no association was found between shared CDR3 numbers and age, concordance or disease severity. Simpson clonality was generally low (median around 0.01), suggesting a naive-dominated repertoire, with higher clonality in the most severely affected patients.

TCR beta CDR3 regions were amplified by multiplex PCR using the immunoSEQ immune profiling system, following the manufacturer's instructions. An Illumina NextSeq system was used for sequencing. The published analysis was carried out like this. The immunoSEQ Analyzer platform handled processing of the sequence data, and clonality was calculated by taking the square root of Simpson's index of productive rearrangements. Similarity in V and J usage was measured by Jensen-Shannon distance, and OLGA was used to compute CDR3 generation probabilities. Shared CDR3 sequences were searched against the immuneACCESS database (August 2020) and VDJdb (December 2020). TCRdb holds this immuneACCESS table with in-frame rearrangements only. Some clones are missing; in checked studies, unresolved V genes explain under half, and the rest has no known cause. V and J calls and clone size are copied from that table; D and trimming were computed from the DNA. The sample profile shows roughly 32,000 clones; nearly 98% of them were found once. The ten largest clones take up 0.15% to 0.2% of the sample.

The twin pairs came from the European Cystic Fibrosis Twin and Sibling Study Cohort, a cohort that recruited patients from 158 CF clinics across 14 European countries. Both zygosity and CFTR genotype were checked in-house, and zygosity was tested with multiplex PCR across nine short tandem repeat loci. Peripheral blood was sampled from each twin, and clinical parameters were recorded on the day of blood sampling. Phenol/chloroform extraction was used to isolate genomic DNA from peripheral blood cells, and the DNA was then kept in TE buffer at 4 degrees C. Input material: blood. The chain joins TRBV19 to TRBJ2-7; a tentative D match to TRBD1 spans 6 bases. The clonotype originates from a girl aged 2-10 years with cystic fibrosis. The CDR3 amino acid sequence is: CASSITGTEQYF. At the DNA level, the sequence is TGTGCCAGTAGTATTACAGGGACCGAGCAGTACTTC.